The rows below give T cell receptor beta chains drawn from one sample of a study of cytomegalovirus exposure and HLA in healthy donors. Assay used: immunoSEQ multiplex PCR; TCRdb lists only in-frame clones, some missing. In all, the sample yields over 40,000 clones. Sequenced material: PBMCs. The receptors shown here come from a woman aged 40 to 50 in good health and CMV-seronegative. CDR3s include the opening cysteine and the closing phenylalanine or tryptophan. The D gene is left open where the match is weak.

cdr3_length j_call d_call v_call cdr3_nt cdr3_aa
14 TRBJ2-7 TRBD2 TRBV2 TGTGCCATCCTCTCTGTCCGGGGAGGGAACGAGCAGTACTTC CAILSVRGGNEQYF
15 TRBJ2-5 NA TRBV6-5 TGTGCCAGCAGTTCCCTCGGTCCCACCCTGGAGACCCAGTACTTC CASSSLGPTLETQYF
14 TRBJ1-1 NA TRBV7-2 TGTGCCAGCAGCTTCGACAGCTTTTTCACTGAAGCTTTCTTT CASSFDSFFTEAFF
13 TRBJ1-1 NA TRBV4-1 TGCGCCAGCAGCCAGGCGGGGGATCCTGAAGCTTTCTTT CASSQAGDPEAFF
13 TRBJ2-3 NA TRBV5-1 TGCGCCAGCAGCTTGACTAGCACAGATACGCAGTATTTT CASSLTSTDTQYF
12 TRBJ2-7 NA TRBV14 TGTGCCAGCAGCTTATGGCCCTACGAGCAGTACTTC CASSLWPYEQYF
13 TRBJ2-5 NA TRBV19 TGTGCCAGTAGTGGGGCCGAAAAAGGGACCCAGTACTTC CASSGAEKGTQYF
21 TRBJ2-2 TRBD2 TRBV9 TGTGCCAGCAGCGTAGACGAGGGACTAGCGGGGGGACCGTTGAACACCGGGGAGCTGTTTTTT CASSVDEGLAGGPLNTGELFF
16 TRBJ2-3 TRBD2 TRBV4-2 TGTGCCAGCAGCCTTCCAGCGGGGGGAATCACAGATACGCAGTATTTT CASSLPAGGITDTQYF
14 TRBJ1-5 NA TRBV27 TGTGCCAGCAGACGAGTTAATAGCAATCAGCCCCAGCATTTT CASRRVNSNQPQHF
12 TRBJ2-3 NA TRBV10-3 TGTGCCATCAGTGGCGCATCAGATACGCAGTATTTT CAISGASDTQYF
13 TRBJ2-5 NA TRBV5-1 TGCGCCAGCAGACCAGACACCCAAGAGACCCAGTACTTC CASRPDTQETQYF
14 TRBJ1-1 TRBD1 TRBV29-1 TGCAGCGTTGAGACAGGGGGAATGAACACTGAAGCTTTCTTT CSVETGGMNTEAFF
15 TRBJ1-1 NA TRBV19 TGTGCCAGTAGTATAAGCGGGCCAGGCGACACTGAAGCTTTCTTT CASSISGPGDTEAFF
16 TRBJ2-7 TRBD2 TRBV18 TGTGCCAGCTCACCACCGGGACTAGCGGGAGAAGGAGAGCAGTACTTC CASSPPGLAGEGEQYF
13 TRBJ2-1 NA TRBV4-1 TGCGCCAGCAGCCATCCCAGGGCGGCTGGCCCGTTCTTC CASSHPRAAGPFF
15 TRBJ2-7 TRBD2 TRBV5-5 TGTGCCAGCAGCTTCTCCGGGGGGGAGGGCTACGAGCAGTACTTC CASSFSGGEGYEQYF
17 TRBJ1-5 TRBD1 TRBV11-2 TGTGCCAGCAGCTTAGGACAGGGGGCAAGTGGCAATCAGCCCCAGCATTTT CASSLGQGASGNQPQHF
15 TRBJ2-7 TRBD2 TRBV4-1 TGCGCCAGCAGCCAAGAAGGGTTGCGGGGGGCCGAGCAGTACTTC CASSQEGLRGAEQYF
16 TRBJ2-5 NA TRBV4-1 TGCGCCAGCAGCCAAAGGGGAATACAGGGACGTGAGACCCAGTACTTC CASSQRGIQGRETQYF
15 TRBJ1-4 TRBD1 TRBV19 TGTGCCAGTAGTAAGACAGGGGGAGGGGATGAAAAACTGTTTTTT CASSKTGGGDEKLFF
18 TRBJ1-5 TRBD1 TRBV19 TGTGCCAGTAGACGGGACAGGGGAGGGTCCAATAGCAATCAGCCCCAGCATTTT CASRRDRGGSNSNQPQHF
13 TRBJ1-1 NA TRBV2 TGTGCCAGCACCCGGGAGAGTAGGACTGAAGCTTTCTTT CASTRESRTEAFF
15 TRBJ2-1 NA TRBV5-1 TGCGCCAGCGGGCTCAGTGAACCCTCCTACAATGAGCAGTTCTTC CASGLSEPSYNEQFF
14 TRBJ1-2 NA TRBV6-1 TGTGCCAGCAGTGAATTTAGGGAGGACTATGGCTACACCTTC CASSEFREDYGYTF
16 TRBJ1-6 TRBD1 TRBV7-6 TGTGCCAGCAGCTTAGGTGGGGCAGGGGGAAATTCACACCTCCACTTT CASSLGGAGGNSHLHF
15 TRBJ2-3 NA TRBV9 TGTGCCAGCAGCGTATTGGGCTGGGTAGGAGATACGCAGTATTTT CASSVLGWVGDTQYF
18 TRBJ1-4 NA TRBV14 TGTGCCAGCAGTGAAGATGCTGGTCTCCTAGTCGACAATGAAAAACTGTTTTTT CASSEDAGLLVDNEKLFF